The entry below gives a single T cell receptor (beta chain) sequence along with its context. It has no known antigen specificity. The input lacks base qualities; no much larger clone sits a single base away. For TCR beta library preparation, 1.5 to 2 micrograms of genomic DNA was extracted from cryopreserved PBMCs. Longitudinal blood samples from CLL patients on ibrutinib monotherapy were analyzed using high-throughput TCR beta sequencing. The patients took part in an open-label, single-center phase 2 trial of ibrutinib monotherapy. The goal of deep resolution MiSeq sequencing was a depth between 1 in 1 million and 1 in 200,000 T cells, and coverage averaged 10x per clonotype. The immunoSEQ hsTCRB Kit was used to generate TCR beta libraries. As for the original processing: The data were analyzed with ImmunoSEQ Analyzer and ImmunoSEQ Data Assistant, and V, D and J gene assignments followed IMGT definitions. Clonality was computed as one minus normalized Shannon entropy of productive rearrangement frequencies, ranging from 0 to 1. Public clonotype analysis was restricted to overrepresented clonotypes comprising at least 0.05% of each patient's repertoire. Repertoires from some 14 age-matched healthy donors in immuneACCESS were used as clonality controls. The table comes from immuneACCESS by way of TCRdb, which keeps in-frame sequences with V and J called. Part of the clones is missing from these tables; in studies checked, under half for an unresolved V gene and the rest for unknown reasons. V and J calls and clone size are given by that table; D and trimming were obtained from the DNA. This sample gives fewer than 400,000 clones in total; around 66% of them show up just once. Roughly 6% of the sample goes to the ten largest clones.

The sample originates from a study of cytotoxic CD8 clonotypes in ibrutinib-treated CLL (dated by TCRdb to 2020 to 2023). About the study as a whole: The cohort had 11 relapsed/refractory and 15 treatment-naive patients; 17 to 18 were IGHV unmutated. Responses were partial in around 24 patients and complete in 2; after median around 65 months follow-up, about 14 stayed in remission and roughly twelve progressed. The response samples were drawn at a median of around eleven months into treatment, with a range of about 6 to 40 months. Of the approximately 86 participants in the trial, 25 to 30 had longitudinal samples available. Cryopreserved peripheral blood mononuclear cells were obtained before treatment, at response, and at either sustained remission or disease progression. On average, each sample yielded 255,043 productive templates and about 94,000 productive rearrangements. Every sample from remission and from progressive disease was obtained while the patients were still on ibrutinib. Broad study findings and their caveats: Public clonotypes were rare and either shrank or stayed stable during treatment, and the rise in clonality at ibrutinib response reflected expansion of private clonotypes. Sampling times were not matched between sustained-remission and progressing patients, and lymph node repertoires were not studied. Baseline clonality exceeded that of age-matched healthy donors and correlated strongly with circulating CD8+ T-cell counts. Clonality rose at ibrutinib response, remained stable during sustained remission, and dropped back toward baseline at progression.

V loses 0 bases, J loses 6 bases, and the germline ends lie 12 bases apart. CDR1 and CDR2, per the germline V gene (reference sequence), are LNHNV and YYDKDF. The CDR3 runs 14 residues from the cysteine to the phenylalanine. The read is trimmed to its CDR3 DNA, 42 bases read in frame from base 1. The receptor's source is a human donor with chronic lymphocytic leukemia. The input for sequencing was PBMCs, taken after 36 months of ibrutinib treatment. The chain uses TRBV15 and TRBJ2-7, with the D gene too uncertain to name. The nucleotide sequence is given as TGTGCCACCAGCAGAGATAGGGCCGTCGCCGAGCAGTACTTC. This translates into CATSRDRAVAEQYF.